This record concerns one T cell receptor beta chain sequence. Germline V gene lookup returns CDR1 SGHTA and CDR2 FQGTGA. This CDR3 comprises 17 residues. V lost 6 bases and J 5 bases, leaving 22 bases between the germline ends. The sample originates from a study of identifying expanded T cells in peripheral blood. Profiling relied on immunoSEQ multiplex PCR, and the TCRdb table lists in-frame clones only, not all of them. Of about 98,000 clones in the sample, approximately 88% were seen once. The sequenced sample consisted of blood. The chain uses TRBV7-3 and TRBJ2-2; perhaps TRBD1 as D (8 bases). This clonotype was sampled from a person aged 18 to 75 in good health. CDR3 sequence (DNA): TGTGCCAGCAGTCCTAAGGGTGGACAGGGAGGGACCGGGGAGCTGTTTTTT. It translates to CASSPKGGQGGTGELFF.